This TCR beta chain was sequenced for a study of CD8+ T cells in alopecia areata. Looking at the study overall: Treated patients were given 5 to 10 mg oral tofacitinib twice daily. The protocol delivered tofacitinib for 6 to 18 months, then withdrew it for 6 months.

About this clone: Its antigen is not known.

The study team obtained lesional scalp punch biopsies and peripheral blood from alopecia areata patients. The CDR3 runs 13 residues. In germline, CDR1 is SGHVS, CDR2 FNYEAQ. V was shortened by 2 bases and J by 3 bases, with 7 bases between the two germline ends. Study-wide findings and caveats: Greater clonality was observed in lesional scalp samples, especially alopecia totalis/universalis, versus normal scalp. Unlike in mice, where it was clearer, TCR sharing across patients was less clear, possibly HLA-related.

The sequencing template was cDNA reverse transcribed from extracted RNA. Measured with immunoSEQ multiplex PCR; TCRdb has only the in-frame clones, and not every one. The data show over 8,500 clones, with about 67% seen just once and around 15% held by the top ten. The V call is TRBV7-6, the J call TRBJ1-1, with a possible D match to TRBD1 (6 bases). The receptor was derived from a human donor with alopecia areata. The sequenced sample was skin. The chain's CDR3 is CASSLQGYTEAFF. In nucleotides, the CDR3 is TGTGCCAGCAGCTTACAGGGGTACACTGAAGCTTTCTTT.